This TCR beta chain was captured in a study of response to subunit inactivated influenza vaccine (dated by TCRdb to between 2018 and 2020). For the wider study: The study used deep quantitative T cell receptor repertoire profiling to track responses to a trivalent subunit inactivated influenza vaccine. Summary of the overall study and its limitations: The authors suggested that each seasonal influenza vaccination may recruit only a limited number of new T cells.

V is shortened by 3 bases, J by 1 base, and the region joining them spans 6 bases. Its CDR3 holds 13 amino acids, cysteine through phenylalanine. Only the CDR3 portion is preserved as DNA: 39 bases, with reading frame beginning at the first base. This clonotype came up a few times. Its antigen remains unidentified. Base-call qualities are not available, and no considerably larger clone is one nucleotide away. The library relied on RT-PCR. Instrument on record: Illumina HiSeq 2500. The public reads were reprocessed in TCRdb via fastp at Q25 and MiXCR, keeping in-frame beta chains. Rows merge per CDR3 protein into single entries with the most common DNA and genes. The sample data list roughly 630,000 distinct CDR3 sequences, and 14% of these were observed just once. Approximately 7.6% of the sample comes from the top ten.

In this chain, TRBV12-3 or TRBV12-4 is recombined with TRBJ1-1; the D gene remains uncertain. The sample was PBMCs from blood, taken around 14 days before vaccination. The origin of this receptor is a man aged 45-65 years who received an inactivated influenza vaccine. Donor details come from another sample of the same person, matched by shared clones. CDR3 reads: CASSFNRNTEAFF. DNA sequence: TGTGCCAGCAGTTTTAACAGGAACACTGAAGCTTTCTTT.